This T cell receptor (beta chain) was recorded in a study of OX40 agonist ivuxolimab in advanced cancers. Across the study: Intravenous ivuxolimab was administered to patients every 2 weeks at 0.01 to 10 mg/kg. General study findings and limits: There was clonal expansion of CD4+ and CD8+ blood T cells by week 6 at 0.1 to 3.0 mg/kg. Low normalized T-cell clonal expansion was also seen in some nonresponders.

Notes on this clone: The antigen is undetermined.

Assay used: immunoSEQ multiplex PCR; TCRdb lists only in-frame clones, some missing. The profile covers about 67,000 clones, with approximately 81% appearing a single time and over 2% taken by the ten largest. In germline, CDR1 is MNHNY, CDR2 SVGAGI (reference sequence). CDR3 size: 13 residues. Losses at the gene ends were 8 bases for V and 0 bases for J; bases not matched to a gene: 3. This clonotype was obtained from an adult with an advanced solid tumor such as melanoma, head and neck, liver or kidney cancer. The V call is TRBV6-6, the J call TRBJ2-7, with 8 bases identical to TRBD1. The sample in question was CD4+ or CD8+ T cells sorted from blood, obtained in a trial of the OX40 agonist ivuxolimab. This chain's CDR3 is CASQQGDSYEQYF. DNA of the CDR3: TGTGCCAGCCAACAGGGGGACTCCTACGAGCAGTACTTC.